The rows below give T cell receptor beta chains drawn from one sample of a study of blood T cell repertoires in COVID-19. Using immunoSEQ multiplex PCR, the repertoire was profiled, and TCRdb retains in-frame clones only, with some absent. The sample consists of 300,000 to 350,000 clones, 87% of them appearing once. The sample comprised peripheral blood. The source is a man aged 25 to 40 with COVID-19, enrolled during active disease. CDR3s include the opening cysteine and the closing phenylalanine or tryptophan. The D gene is left open where the match is weak. Clone size, where shown, is once, few, many, or a class for clones that have expanded.

cdr3_length,v_call,d_call,clone_size,j_call,cdr3_nt,cdr3_aa
12,TRBV6-6,NA,few,TRBJ1-5,TGTGCCAGCAGTTTTTCCCTACAGCCCCAGCATTTT,CASSFSLQPQHF
19,TRBV7-9,TRBD2,NA,TRBJ2-1,TGTGCCAGCAGCCCCAAGGGACTAGCGGGGCCAAGCTCCTACAATGAGCAGTTCTTC,CASSPKGLAGPSSYNEQFF
15,TRBV27,TRBD1,NA,TRBJ2-7,TGTGCCAGCAGTTTATTCGGAGGACAGGAGTACGAGCAGTACTTC,CASSLFGGQEYEQYF
13,TRBV6-5,NA,once,TRBJ2-7,TGTGCCAGCAGTTACTCAGAGTCCTACGAGCAGTACTTC,CASSYSESYEQYF
12,TRBV20-1,NA,NA,TRBJ2-3,TGCAGTGCTAGTACGGGAACGGATACGCAGTATTTT,CSASTGTDTQYF
15,TRBV27,NA,NA,TRBJ2-1,TGTGCCAGCCTCCCTGGGGGGAGCTCCTACAATGAGCAGTTCTTC,CASLPGGSSYNEQFF
11,TRBV20-1,NA,NA,TRBJ1-2,TGCAGTTCACAGGTTCGTGGTGGCTACACCTTC,CSSQVRGGYTF
15,TRBV6-5,NA,NA,TRBJ2-2,TGTGCCAGCAGTTACACATACACGAACACCGGGGAGCTGTTTTTT,CASSYTYTNTGELFF
13,TRBV14,TRBD1,NA,TRBJ2-5,TGTGCCAGCAGTCCCACAGGGGGAGAGACCCAGTACTTC,CASSPTGGETQYF
16,TRBV9,NA,NA,TRBJ1-1,TGTGCCAGCAGCGTAAACAAAGAGGGTATGAACACTGAAGCTTTCTTT,CASSVNKEGMNTEAFF
15,TRBV6-5,TRBD2,NA,TRBJ2-1,TGTGCCAGCAGTTACAAGAGACTAGCGGTCAATGAGCAGTTCTTC,CASSYKRLAVNEQFF
17,TRBV18,TRBD1,NA,TRBJ2-2,TGTGCCAGCTCACCACCGGGACAGGGGGGACACACCGGGGAGCTGTTTTTT,CASSPPGQGGHTGELFF
17,TRBV19,TRBD1,NA,TRBJ1-1,TGTGCCAGCGTACCTGGGGGCCTACAGGGGGCCATGGGTGAAGCTTTCTTT,CASVPGGLQGAMGEAFF
16,TRBV23-1,NA,NA,TRBJ2-7,TGCGCCAGCAGTCAATGGGGTGGCGGGGCGGTATACGAGCAGTACTTC,CASSQWGGGAVYEQYF
16,TRBV3-1/TRBV3-2,TRBD1,few,TRBJ2-7,TGTGCCAGCAGCCAAGTGGGGAGACAGGGTACCTACGAGCAGTACTTC,CASSQVGRQGTYEQYF
14,TRBV19,NA,NA,TRBJ2-7,TGTGCCAGTAGTAACTCCGGGACTCTCTACGAGCAGTACTTC,CASSNSGTLYEQYF
12,TRBV12-3/TRBV12-4,NA,NA,TRBJ1-2,TGTGCCAGCAGGTACGAGGGTTTTGGCTACACCTTC,CASRYEGFGYTF
16,TRBV9,NA,NA,TRBJ2-7,TGTGCCAGCAGCGTTGCTGCGAGGGGCGGAGGGCACGAGCAGTACTTC,CASSVAARGGGHEQYF
17,TRBV30,NA,NA,TRBJ2-1,TGTGCCTGGACCCAAGCCGCCGCGTGGCGGCCCTACAATGAGCAGTTCTTC,CAWTQAAAWRPYNEQFF
14,TRBV5-1,TRBD1,NA,TRBJ1-4,TGCGCCAGCAGCATGCCCGGACAGGGAGAAAAACTGTTTTTT,CASSMPGQGEKLFF
13,TRBV11-2,NA,NA,TRBJ2-1,TGTGCCAGCGGCCACAGAGTCCTCGATGAGCAGTTCTTC,CASGHRVLDEQFF
14,TRBV7-9,NA,NA,TRBJ2-2,TGTGCCAGCAACCCGGGACAGAACACCGGGGAGCTGTTTTTT,CASNPGQNTGELFF
14,TRBV27,NA,NA,TRBJ2-7,TGTGCCAGCAGTTTTGACTACAGGGTCGGCGAGCAGTACTTC,CASSFDYRVGEQYF
12,TRBV28,NA,NA,TRBJ1-6,TGTGCCAGCAGTTTCAGGAATTCACCCCTCCACTTT,CASSFRNSPLHF
13,TRBV12-3/TRBV12-4,NA,few,TRBJ1-4,TGTGCCAGCAGACTCCAGGGAGGTGAAAAACTGTTTTTT,CASRLQGGEKLFF
13,TRBV12-3/TRBV12-4,TRBD1,NA,TRBJ2-7,TGTGCCAGCAGTTGGGGGACAGGGGGCGAGCAGTACTTC,CASSWGTGGEQYF
14,TRBV5-4,TRBD1,once,TRBJ1-1,TGTGCCAGCAGCTTCCGGACAGGGAAAGATGAAGCTTTCTTT,CASSFRTGKDEAFF
18,TRBV6-2/TRBV6-3,NA,NA,TRBJ1-6,TGTGCCAGCAGTTACGTTGTCGGGGGGCGATCCTATAATTCACCCCTCCACTTT,CASSYVVGGRSYNSPLHF
16,TRBV7-2,TRBD1,NA,TRBJ2-7,TGTGCCAGCAGCAGAACCGGGACAGCGCCTTCCTACGAGCAGTACTTC,CASSRTGTAPSYEQYF
13,TRBV27,TRBD1,NA,TRBJ2-7,TGTGCCAGCAGTTTAGGGACAGGGTGGGAGCAGTACTTC,CASSLGTGWEQYF
11,TRBV20-1,TRBD1,NA,TRBJ1-1,TGCAGTGCTAGTCCCTCAGGGGGGGCTTTCTTT,CSASPSGGAFF
17,TRBV6-2/TRBV6-3,NA,NA,TRBJ1-3,TGTGCCAGCAGTTACGTTCAATTCCGGTTCTCTGGAAACACCATATATTTT,CASSYVQFRFSGNTIYF
14,TRBV7-3,NA,once,TRBJ1-1,TGTGCCAGCAGCTTACCGGGACAAAACACTGAAGCTTTCTTT,CASSLPGQNTEAFF
18,TRBV7-3,TRBD2,NA,TRBJ2-1,TGTGCCAGCAGCGAGGGTCCGGGACTAGCGGGAAGGTACAATGAGCAGTTCTTC,CASSEGPGLAGRYNEQFF
15,TRBV28,TRBD1,NA,TRBJ2-7,TGTGCCAGCAGGGGGGCCGGGACAGGGGACCACGAGCAGTACTTC,CASRGAGTGDHEQYF
14,TRBV11-2,NA,NA,TRBJ2-3,TGTGCCAGCAGCCCGGACATTTCCACAGATACGCAGTATTTT,CASSPDISTDTQYF
14,TRBV18,NA,NA,TRBJ2-1,TGTGCCAGCTCACCATCGCCGGTGACAGATGAGCAGTTCTTC,CASSPSPVTDEQFF
15,TRBV18,TRBD1,NA,TRBJ1-2,TGTGCCAGCTCACCTGGCCAGGGGGAGAACTATGGCTACACCTTC,CASSPGQGENYGYTF
15,TRBV23-1,NA,NA,TRBJ2-7,TGCGCCAGCAGTCAATCGCAAGTTCATCCCGGCGAGCAGTACTTC,CASSQSQVHPGEQYF
14,TRBV9,NA,NA,TRBJ1-2,TGTGCCAGCAGCGTAGCCACAGAGAACTATGGCTACACCTTC,CASSVATENYGYTF
14,TRBV15,NA,NA,TRBJ2-1,TGTGCCACCAGCGGCCTCGACTCCTACAATGAGCAGTTCTTC,CATSGLDSYNEQFF
13,TRBV29-1,NA,NA,TRBJ2-4,TGCACCGTGAAACCCCAGGGGAAAAACATTCAGTACTTC,CTVKPQGKNIQYF
15,TRBV18,TRBD1,NA,TRBJ2-7,TGTGCCAGCTCACCAGCGACAGGGGGGAAGTACGAGCAGTACTTC,CASSPATGGKYEQYF
15,TRBV5-5,NA,NA,TRBJ2-6,TGTGCCAGCAGCTCTCGGAGCTCTGGGGCCAACGTCCTGACTTTC,CASSSRSSGANVLTF
16,TRBV28,NA,NA,TRBJ1-2,TGTGCCAGCAGTTCCCTGGGGGCCACTACTTTCTATGGCTACACCTTC,CASSSLGATTFYGYTF
14,TRBV18,TRBD1,NA,TRBJ1-2,TGTGCCAGCTCATCCGGGACAGGGGCCTATGGCTACACCTTC,CASSSGTGAYGYTF
18,TRBV5-6,TRBD1,NA,TRBJ2-7,TGTGCCAGCAGCCCTCTGAGGCTGGGGACAGCCGTTTCGCCCGAGCAGTACTTC,CASSPLRLGTAVSPEQYF
13,TRBV3-1/TRBV3-2,NA,many,TRBJ1-1,TGTGCCAGCAGCCAGCAGGGGTACACTGAAGCTTTCTTT,CASSQQGYTEAFF
15,TRBV5-1,TRBD1,once,TRBJ1-4,TGCGCCAGCAGCCCGGGACAGGGCCCTAATGAAAAACTGTTTTTT,CASSPGQGPNEKLFF
15,TRBV11-2,NA,NA,TRBJ2-7,TGTGCCAGCAGCTTAATGGGGGGGGGCAGCAACGAGCAGTACTTC,CASSLMGGGSNEQYF
13,TRBV30,NA,once,TRBJ1-1,TGTGCCTGGAGCCGGGACTCTAACACTGAAGCTTTCTTT,CAWSRDSNTEAFF
15,TRBV24-1,TRBD2,NA,TRBJ2-1,TGTGCCACCAGTGCGGCGGGAGGCTCCTACAATGAGCAGTTCTTC,CATSAAGGSYNEQFF
11,TRBV29-1,NA,few,TRBJ2-1,TGCGCCAGCGACAGTTACAATGAGCAGTTCTTC,CASDSYNEQFF
13,TRBV9,NA,NA,TRBJ2-2,TGTGCCAGCAATAATGTTAACACCGGGGAGCTGTTTTTT,CASNNVNTGELFF
13,TRBV25-1,TRBD1,NA,TRBJ2-2,TGTGCCAGCAGCGGGACAGACACCGGGGAGCTGTTTTTT,CASSGTDTGELFF
13,TRBV19,NA,NA,TRBJ2-1,TGTGCCAGTAGTATTCGGGTTGGCAATGAGCAGTTCTTC,CASSIRVGNEQFF